This T cell receptor (beta chain) came from a study of technical replicates of blood from several donors. Some clones are missing from TCRdb's copy, which holds only in-frame ones; the method was immunoSEQ multiplex PCR. The sample shows around 83,000 clones, 91% of them seen only once. Note on this clone: The junction differs from germline at one of its ends, possibly a read error.

The sequenced material came from T cells isolated from PBMCs. This TCR derives from a human donor in good health. Some clones in this sample may be carry-over from other donors' samples.

The CDR3 is CSVEGGRVKADMQYF. The CDR3 DNA sequence: TGCAGCGTTGAAGGAGGCAGGGTAAAAGCAGATATGCAGTATTTT. The chain employs TRBV29-1 and TRBJ2-3; a possible D gene is TRBD1 (5 bases). Germline assignment: CDR1 SQVTM and CDR2 ANQGSEA. The CDR3 is made up of 15 amino acids.